Included here is one TCR beta chain sequence, with context. The sample is drawn from a study of blood T cells in healthy people across ages. A second PCR of about 7 to 12 cycles used a sample-barcoded 5' primer and a J-beta primer mix. Every molecule of cDNA carried a tag from a template-switch adaptor with 12 random nucleotides. One entry per CDR3 protein results from TCRdb running MiXCR on the 5' RACE reads. There are 1.5 million or so distinct CDR3 sequences in the sample; around 40% occur only once, and about 4% lies in the top ten. Sequenced sample: blood. The source is a woman between 18 and 29 years old in good health.

The CDR3: CASRSGRARYEQYF. The CDR3 nucleotides read TGTGCCAGCCGTAGCGGGAGGGCTCGATACGAGCAGTACTTC. This chain connects TRBV27 to TRBJ2-7, with 11 bases lining up with TRBD2. Germline assignment: CDR1 MNHEY and CDR2 SMNVEV (reference sequence). The V and J ends lost 8 bases and 4 bases, in that order; junction bases with no gene match: 7. The CDR3 extends over 14 amino acids.